A single T cell receptor beta chain is shown here with its context. The sample belongs to a study of technical replicates of blood from several donors. Sequencing was performed with immunoSEQ multiplex PCR; in TCRdb, only in-frame clones are kept and a portion is missing. The data show about 70,000 clones, approximately 92% seen once. The CDR3 covers 15 residues. In germline, CDR1 is SEHNR, CDR2 FQNEAQ (reference sequence). The ends were cut back, 2 bases at V and 5 bases at J, with 14 bases in the middle. This receptor was taken from a human donor in good health. Sequencing was carried out using T cells isolated from PBMCs. The V gene is TRBV7-9, the J gene TRBJ2-3; the D gene is possibly TRBD2 (6 bases). The CDR3 coding sequence is TGTGCCAGCAGCTTATTTGCGGCCGGGGGAGATACGCAGTATTTT. It encodes CASSLFAAGGDTQYF. Full variable domain (missing parts from reference TRBV7-9 and TRBJ2-3): DTGVSQNPRHKITKRGQNVTFRCDPISEHNRLYWYRQTLGQGPEFLTYFQNEAQLEKSRLLSDRFSAERPKGSFSTLEIQRTEQGDSAMYLCASSLFAAGGDTQYFGPGTRLTVL.